Sequencing of this TCR beta chain was carried out in a study of blood T cell repertoires in COVID-19. The repertoire was sequenced with immunoSEQ multiplex PCR; TCRdb's copy has only in-frame clones and lacks some. The table records about 200,000 clones, 82% of them present only once. V dropped 4 bases and J dropped 11; count of bases not matched to a gene: 18. Germline lookup yields CDR1 MNHEY and CDR2 SMNVEV (reference sequence). CDR3 length: 16 amino acids. Sequences were obtained from peripheral blood. This chain connects TRBV27 to TRBJ1-1; 8 bases line up with TRBD1. This clonotype was sampled from a woman aged 55 to 70 with COVID-19, enrolled during active disease. CDR3 loop: CASSSPGQVQNKPAFF. As DNA, the CDR3 is TGTGCCAGCAGTTCCCCGGGACAGGTCCAGAACAAACCCGCTTTCTTT.